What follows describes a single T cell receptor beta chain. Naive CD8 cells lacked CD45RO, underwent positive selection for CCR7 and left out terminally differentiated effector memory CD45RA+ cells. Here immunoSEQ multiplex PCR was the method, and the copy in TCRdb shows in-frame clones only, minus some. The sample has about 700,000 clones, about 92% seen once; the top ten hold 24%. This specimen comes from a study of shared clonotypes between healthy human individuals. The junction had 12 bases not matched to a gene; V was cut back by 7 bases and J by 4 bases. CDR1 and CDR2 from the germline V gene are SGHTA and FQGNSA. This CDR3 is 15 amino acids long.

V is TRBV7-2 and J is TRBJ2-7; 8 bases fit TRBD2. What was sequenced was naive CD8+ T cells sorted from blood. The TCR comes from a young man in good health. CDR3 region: CASTLVGSGMYEQYF. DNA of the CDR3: TGTGCCAGCACTCTAGTGGGTAGCGGGATGTACGAGCAGTACTTC.